Shown below are 5 T cell receptor beta chains from a single sample sequenced in a study of cytomegalovirus exposure and HLA in healthy donors. The PCR used 60 Vbeta and 13 Jbeta primers. This table comes from immunoSEQ multiplex PCR, and its TCRdb copy is limited to in-frame clones, with some not included. There are 110,000 to 150,000 clones in the sample; about 74% occur only once, and roughly 4.5% lies in the top ten. The sequenced sample consisted of PBMCs. These receptors originate from a man between 18 and 29 years old in good health and CMV-seropositive.

This clone was counted between two and nine times. This chain uses TRBV11-3 with TRBJ2-7; 9 nucleotides match TRBD1. The CDR3 is 16 residues long. CDR1 is SGHNT and CDR2 is YENEEA in the germline V gene. Unmatched junction bases numbered 11, after V lost 5 bases and J lost 3 bases. The CDR3 nucleotides are TGTGCCAGCAGCCAACAACAGGGGGCGAAGATCTACGAGCAGTACTTC. It yields the protein CASSQQQGAKIYEQYF. Drawing the rest from reference TRBV11-3 and TRBJ2-7, the complete variable domain is EAGVVQSPRYKIIEKKQPVAFWCNPISGHNTLYWYLQNLGQGPELLIRYENEEAVDDSQLPKDRFSAERLKGVDSTLKIQPAELGDSAVYLCASSQQQGAKIYEQYFGPGTRLTVT.

The chain employs TRBV2 and TRBJ1-2; no definite D call. CDR3 length: 13 residues. Germline V gives CDR1 SNHLY, CDR2 FYNNEI. Trimming took off 5 bases at V and 2 bases at J, with 9 bases between the two ends. The CDR3 DNA follows: TGTGCCAGCAGTAGCGCACCGAACTATGGCTACACCTTC. Translation: CASSSAPNYGYTF.

The V and J genes are TRBV7-2 and TRBJ1-5; maybe TRBD1 (6 bases). V shed 5 bases and J shed 0 bases, with 11 bases lying between them. Germline V lookup: CDR1 SGHTA, CDR2 FQGNSA. The CDR3 spans 15 residues. The CDR3, as DNA: TGTGCCAGCAGCGCCGGACAGTATAGCAATCAGCCCCAGCATTTT. It is translated as CASSAGQYSNQPQHF.

This clone turned up a few times. The chain links TRBV19 to TRBJ2-1; TRBD2 is a possible D gene (6 bases). V lost 6 bases to trimming and J lost 13 bases, with 13 bases between them. The V gene's germline CDR1 is LNHDA and CDR2 SQIVND (reference sequence). CDR3 length: 11 residues. The CDR3 nucleotides are TGTGCCAGTAGCCCTGGAGGGGACCAGTTCTTC. Its protein product is CASSPGGDQFF.

This clone occurred a few times. Here the CDR3 reads CASSPQRSYNEQFF. CDR3 bases: TGTGCCAGCAGCCCCCAGAGGTCCTACAATGAGCAGTTCTTC. The rearrangement uses TRBV7-9 and TRBJ2-1; D gene unclear. V was shortened by 5 bases and J by 1 base, with 9 bases between the two germline ends. CDR3 length equals 14 residues. Looked up from germline, CDR1 is SEHNR and CDR2 is FQNEAQ (reference sequence).